This T cell receptor (beta chain) was obtained from a study of blood T cell repertoires in COVID-19. Across the study: Some COVID-19 samples were acute and others convalescent; all came from the United States, Italy and Spain. T cells, B-cell-depleted T cells, or PBMCs supplied cDNA or gDNA.

This CDR3 is built from 14 residues. Deletions cut 4 bases from V and 0 bases from J, with 9 bases between. Germline CDR1 and CDR2: MNHEY and SVGAGI. Authors' analysis steps: Amplification of reference gene primers provided the estimated nucleated cell counts. The assay was immunoSEQ multiplex PCR, and TCRdb's table has in-frame clones only and misses some. For V, J and clone size, that table is used; D and trimming come from the DNA. Seen here are about 35,000 clones, around 91% observed once, and the top ten hold 15% to 20%. The chain links TRBV6-5 to TRBJ1-2; D unresolved. The clonotype comes from a man at least 80 years old with acute or convalescent COVID-19. Sequences were obtained from peripheral blood. For the CDR3, the DNA is TGTGCCAGCAGTTTGACTGGAGCTAACTATGGCTACACCTTC. This sequence encodes CASSLTGANYGYTF.